This TCR beta chain derives from a study of naive and memory T cell subsets. The beta constant-region primer was an equimolar mix of two oligonucleotides covering TRBC1 and TRBC2. The ligated cDNA underwent four PCR rounds using SP2 and nested alpha and beta constant-region primers. In TCRdb, the UMI-ligation and nested PCR reads were re-called with MiXCR into one record per CDR3 protein. This sample yields approximately 29,000 distinct CDR3 sequences, of which around a sixth are seen a single time; more than 3% belongs to the top ten. By share, this clonotype counts as medium-sized (0.01 to 0.1%). The CDR3 totals 17 residues. From germline, CDR1 is SQVTM and CDR2 ANQGSEA. Trimming removed 4 bases from V and 1 base from J; junction bases left unmatched: 13.

This sequence originates from a human donor in good health. V gene TRBV29-1 combines with J gene TRBJ1-1, with 9 nucleotides matching TRBD1. Sequenced input: effector memory CD4+ T cells from blood. Subset here: effector memory, CD45RA- CD27-. DNA for the CDR3: TGCAGCGTTGGGGGTTCCGGGACAGGGTTAACGAACACTGAAGCTTTCTTT. As protein: CSVGGSGTGLTNTEAFF.